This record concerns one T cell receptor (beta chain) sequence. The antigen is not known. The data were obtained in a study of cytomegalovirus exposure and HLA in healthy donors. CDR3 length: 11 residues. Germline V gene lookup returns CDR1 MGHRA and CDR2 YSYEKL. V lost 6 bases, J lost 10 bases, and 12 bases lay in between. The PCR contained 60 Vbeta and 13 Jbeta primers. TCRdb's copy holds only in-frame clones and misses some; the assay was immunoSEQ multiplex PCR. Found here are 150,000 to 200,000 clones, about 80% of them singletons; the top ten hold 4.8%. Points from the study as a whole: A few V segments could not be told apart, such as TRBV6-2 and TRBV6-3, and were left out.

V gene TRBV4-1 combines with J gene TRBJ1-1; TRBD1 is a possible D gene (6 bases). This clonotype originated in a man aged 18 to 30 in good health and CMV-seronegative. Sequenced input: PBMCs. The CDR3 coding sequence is TGCGCCAGCAGAAACAGGGATGGAGCTTTCTTT. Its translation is CASRNRDGAFF.